This entry lists 18 T cell receptor beta chains sequenced from one sample in a study of cytomegalovirus exposure and HLA in healthy donors. The PCR was carried out with 60 Vbeta primers and 13 Jbeta primers. TCRdb's copy holds only in-frame clones and misses some; the assay was immunoSEQ multiplex PCR. The data contain 100,000 to 150,000 clones, 55% to 75% of them singletons. Sequenced input: PBMCs. These receptors came from a man aged 25 to 45 in good health and CMV-seronegative.

This chain joins TRBV9 and TRBJ2-2; D remains unclear. Per the germline V gene, CDR1 is SGDLS and CDR2 is YYNGEE. The V end lost 1 base, the J end lost 5 bases, and 12 bases lay between the germline ends. The CDR3 is 15 residues long. CDR3 in amino acids: CASSVSPGETGELFF. CDR3 nucleotides: TGTGCCAGCAGCGTAAGTCCCGGAGAGACCGGGGAGCTGTTTTTT.

The chain has TRBV18 and TRBJ1-2, with TRBD1 matching 10 bases. The germline V gene has CDR1 KGHSH and CDR2 LQKENI. This CDR3 is built from 15 residues. J lost 3 bases, V lost 3 bases, and 4 bases had no gene match. The CDR3 reads CASSPRTGGYYGYTF. The CDR3 region has the DNA TGTGCCAGCTCACCTAGGACAGGGGGATACTATGGCTACACCTTC.

V usage is TRBV18 and J usage is TRBJ2-1; tentative D call: TRBD2 (5 bases). This CDR3 spans 14 amino acids. V was shortened by 1 base and J by 3 bases, with 7 bases between the two germline ends. The germline V gene encodes CDR1 KGHSH and CDR2 LQKENI. CDR3 DNA sequence: TGTGCCAGCTCACCACAAGACTACTACAATGAGCAGTTCTTC. Translated, it gives CASSPQDYYNEQFF.

This clone was seen a handful of times. J is TRBJ2-1 and V is TRBV11-2; D remains ambiguous. Germline CDR1 and CDR2: SGHAT and FQNNGV. The CDR3 is made up of 14 amino acids. V lost 1 base to trimming and J lost 5 bases, with 9 bases between them. The CDR3 loop is CASSLVPVNNEQFF. In nucleotides, the CDR3 is TGTGCCAGCAGCTTAGTCCCTGTTAACAATGAGCAGTTCTTC.

This clone has just a few counts. V gene TRBV28 combines with J gene TRBJ1-5, with D tentatively TRBD1 (6 bases). CDR1 and CDR2 from the germline V gene are MDHEN and SYDVKM. V was shortened by 7 bases and J by 6 bases, with 22 bases between the two germline ends. CDR3 length equals 16 residues. The CDR3 here is CASTLYSGDHIQPQHF. The CDR3, as DNA: TGTGCCAGCACTTTGTACTCAGGGGACCATATTCAGCCCCAGCATTTT. Together with reference TRBV28 and TRBJ1-5, the CDR3 gives the full variable domain: DVKVTQSSRYLVKRTGEKVFLECVQDMDHENMFWYRQDPGLGLRLIYFSYDVKMKEKGDIPEGYSVSREKKERFSLILESASTNQTSMYLCASTLYSGDHIQPQHFGDGTRLSIL.

V is TRBV30 and J is TRBJ1-1; TRBD1 matches at 7 bases. Trimming at V came to 0 bases and at J to 11 bases, leaving 3 bases not matched to a gene. The CDR3 consists of 11 residues. Germline CDR1 GTSNPN, CDR2 SVGIG (reference sequence). CDR3 in amino acids: CAWSVQGRAFF. In DNA form, the CDR3 reads TGTGCCTGGAGTGTACAGGGGAGGGCTTTCTTT.

This clone was detected only once. The chain is built from TRBV11-2 and TRBJ1-1; perhaps TRBD1 as D (5 bases). V shed 3 bases and J shed 4 bases, with 9 bases lying between them. The CDR3 has 13 residues. Germline V gene data show CDR1 as SGHAT and CDR2 as FQNNGV. CDR3 DNA: TGTGCCAGCAGCTTTGGGGCCTTCACTGAAGCTTTCTTT. It codes for CASSFGAFTEAFF.

The chain uses TRBV29-1 and TRBJ1-1, with unresolved D. The V gene's germline CDR1 is SQVTM and CDR2 ANQGSEA. This CDR3 is 13 amino acids long. V lost 2 bases, J lost 0 bases, and 7 bases lay in between. CDR3 nucleotide sequence: TGCAGCGTTGAAACTACCATGAACACTGAAGCTTTCTTT. It translates to CSVETTMNTEAFF. The full variable domain, completed using reference TRBV29-1 and TRBJ1-1, is SAVISQKPSRDICQRGTSLTIQCQVDSQVTMMFWYRQQPGQSLTLIATANQGSEATYESGFVIDKFPISRPNLTFSTLTVSNMSPEDSSIYLCSVETTMNTEAFFGQGTRLTVV.

V gene TRBV7-8 combines with J gene TRBJ2-5; TRBD2 matches at 10 bases. From germline, CDR1 is SGHVS and CDR2 FQNEAQ. The V segment lost 5 bases and the J segment 5 bases; nucleotides outside the gene matches: 20. The CDR3 is 19 residues long. CDR3 sequence reads: CASSPRSVLERGGRETQYF. In DNA form, the CDR3 reads TGTGCCAGCAGCCCCCGGTCCGTGTTGGAGCGGGGGGGCCGGGAGACCCAGTACTTC.

This chain joins TRBV7-9 and TRBJ1-5; no clear D gene. CDR3 length: 13 residues. Germline V CDR1 and CDR2: SEHNR, FQNEAQ (reference sequence). V lost 5 bases to trimming and J lost 2 bases, with 7 bases between them. CDR3 sequence reads: CASSPPGNQPQHF. In DNA, the CDR3 is TGTGCCAGCAGCCCCCCCGGCAATCAGCCCCAGCATTTT.

This clone was recorded once. This chain connects TRBV2 to TRBJ2-5; D might be TRBD2 (5 bases). The V end was cut by 3 bases, the J end by 2 bases, with 13 bases between. Germline V gene sequence: CDR1 SNHLY, CDR2 FYNNEI. The CDR3 loop spans 15 amino acids. The CDR3 region has the DNA TGTGCCAGCAGTGATTTGGTAGGACTTCAAGAGACCCAGTACTTC. Its protein is CASSDLVGLQETQYF.

V and J are TRBV7-8 and TRBJ2-3; a weak D match, TRBD1 (5 bases). Trimming stripped 0 bases from V and 0 bases from J, with 7 bases between. The CDR3 extends over 15 amino acids. From germline, CDR1 is SGHVS and CDR2 FQNEAQ. The CDR3 protein is CASSLAGHSTDTQYF. CDR3 sequence (DNA): TGTGCCAGCAGCTTAGCGGGGCACAGCACAGATACGCAGTATTTT.

CDR3 loop: CASSPRQGTGTEAFF. CDR3 DNA: TGCGCCAGCAGCCCTCGACAGGGGACGGGCACTGAAGCTTTCTTT. The chain combines TRBV5-1 with TRBJ1-1; TRBD1 aligns across 8 bases. CDR1 is SGHRS and CDR2 is YFSETQ in the germline V gene. V shed 4 bases, J shed 4 bases, and the junction held 9 bases outside the gene matches. The CDR3 is made up of 15 amino acids. Full variable domain (remainder filled in from reference TRBV5-1 and TRBJ1-1): KAGVTQTPRYLIKTRGQQVTLSCSPISGHRSVSWYQQTPGQGLQFLFEYFSETQRNKGNFPGRFSGRQFSNSRSEMNVSTLELGDSALYLCASSPRQGTGTEAFFGQGTRLTVV.

The chain employs TRBV7-3 and TRBJ2-2, with 11 bases fitting TRBD2. Germline V gives CDR1 SGHTA, CDR2 FQGTGA. V gave up 5 bases and J gave up 8 bases; unmatched junction bases: 4. The CDR3 covers 14 residues. For the CDR3, the DNA is TGTGCCAGCAGCGTAGCGGGGGGGCCGGGGGAGCTGTTTTTT. It yields the protein CASSVAGGPGELFF.

The rearrangement links TRBV11-2 to TRBJ1-4; D may be TRBD1 (5 bases). Looked up from germline, CDR1 is SGHAT and CDR2 is FQNNGV. V gave up 2 bases and J gave up 8 bases, with 15 bases separating them. This CDR3 spans 15 amino acids. CDR3 amino acids: CASSLNRQNLEKLFF. In DNA form, the CDR3 reads TGTGCCAGCAGCTTAAACAGGCAGAACCTCGAAAAACTGTTTTTT.

The rearrangement links TRBV5-1 to TRBJ1-1, with a tentative D call TRBD1 (5 bases). CDR3 length: 15 amino acids. CDR1 is SGHRS and CDR2 is YFSETQ in the germline V gene. V shed 0 bases and J shed 0 bases, with 9 bases lying between them. CDR3 sequence: CASSLAPDMNTEAFF. The CDR3 DNA follows: TGCGCCAGCAGCTTGGCCCCGGACATGAACACTGAAGCTTTCTTT.

The V call is TRBV30, the J call TRBJ2-1; 7 bases are shared with TRBD1. Germline V gene data show CDR1 as GTSNPN and CDR2 as SVGIG (reference sequence). The CDR3 runs to 16 residues. With V trimmed by 1 base and J by 0 bases, 6 bases remained unmatched. The CDR3 bases are TGTGCCTGGAGTGGGACAGGAGCCCTCTCCTACAATGAGCAGTTCTTC. Translating it yields CAWSGTGALSYNEQFF.

V is TRBV11-3 and J is TRBJ1-5; D is possibly TRBD1 (5 bases). V gave up 0 bases and J gave up 4 bases, with 16 bases separating them. The germline V gene has CDR1 SGHNT and CDR2 YENEEA. The CDR3 consists of 17 residues. The CDR3 spells CASSLENRASGNQPQHF. The CDR3 DNA follows: TGTGCCAGCAGCTTAGAGAACCGGGCCTCAGGGAATCAGCCCCAGCATTTT. The variable domain in full, with the rest retrieved from reference TRBV11-3 and TRBJ1-5, is EAGVVQSPRYKIIEKKQPVAFWCNPISGHNTLYWYLQNLGQGPELLIRYENEEAVDDSQLPKDRFSAERLKGVDSTLKIQPAELGDSAVYLCASSLENRASGNQPQHFGDGTRLSIL.